This TCR beta chain was profiled in a study of CXCR3-negative and CXCR3-positive naive CD8 T cells. Researchers reported sorting every CD8+ T cell subset in triplicate, 330,000 or so cells per sort. TRB cDNA was prepared as libraries by UMI-labeled 5' RACE. From the 5' RACE reads, TCRdb lists one entry per CDR3 protein and no DNA. Recorded here are some 8,200 distinct CDR3 sequences; the top ten clones represent about 2%. This CDR3 is 17 amino acids long. The germline CDR1 and CDR2 sequences are SQVTM and ANQGSEA. The sequenced sample consisted of naive CXCR3- CD8+ T cells from blood. Described subset: CD45RO-CCR7+CD27+CD95- naive CD8+ T cells lacking CXCR3 (TNR3-). This clonotype was obtained from a human donor in good health. Some clones in this sample may be carry-over from other donors' samples. The chain is built from TRBV29-1 and TRBJ2-1; without DNA, the TCRdb call of TRBD1 cannot be checked. Here the CDR3 reads CSVEDWRRTGEYNEQFF.